These T cell receptor beta chains were read from a single sample in a study of cytomegalovirus exposure and HLA in healthy donors. TCRdb keeps only in-frame clones here, not all; method: immunoSEQ multiplex PCR. The table lists some 130,000 clones. What was sequenced was PBMCs. Source of these receptors: a man aged 18 to 29 in good health and CMV-seronegative. Each CDR3 is given with its conserved first and last residue. D genes are given only for firm matches.

j_call | v_call | d_call | cdr3_nt | cdr3_aa
TRBJ2-5 | TRBV4-2 | TRBD2 | TGTGCCAGCAGCCGGGACGGACTAGCGGGACCGAATGCCCAAGAGACCCAGTACTTC | CASSRDGLAGPNAQETQYF
TRBJ2-7 | TRBV30 | NA | TGTGCCTGGAGTGTGGGGGGCTCCTACGAGCAGTACTTC | CAWSVGGSYEQYF
TRBJ2-7 | TRBV5-4 | NA | TGTGCCAGCAGCTTGGGCTCGAAAAGGGGTGGGCCCTACGAGCAGTACTTC | CASSLGSKRGGPYEQYF
TRBJ1-5 | TRBV27 | NA | TGTGCCAGCAGTTCGGGGATGGGAGCTGGTGGGCCCCAGCATTTT | CASSSGMGAGGPQHF
TRBJ2-5 | TRBV4-1 | TRBD2 | TGCGCCAGCAAGGCCCCGGGAGGGGGGGTAGAGACCCAGTACTTC | CASKAPGGGVETQYF
TRBJ2-3 | TRBV11-2 | NA | TGTGCCAGCAGCTTACGGGTCGCCTTACCCACAGATACGCAGTATTTT | CASSLRVALPTDTQYF
TRBJ1-2 | TRBV4-3 | NA | TGCGCCAGCAGCCAAGAGCTAAACTATGGCTACACCTTC | CASSQELNYGYTF
TRBJ1-1 | TRBV5-1 | NA | TGCGCCAGCAGCTTGCGGGGGGGGGACACTGAAGCTTTCTTT | CASSLRGGDTEAFF
TRBJ2-1 | TRBV9 | TRBD1 | TGTGCCAGCAGCGTAGCGCCCAACAGGGGGCACTCCTACAATGAGCAGTTCTTC | CASSVAPNRGHSYNEQFF
TRBJ1-1 | TRBV6-6 | TRBD1 | TGTGCCAGCGGGACAGGGACAATAGAAGCTTTCTTT | CASGTGTIEAFF
TRBJ2-7 | TRBV6-6 | NA | TGTGCCAGCAGTTACGGGCGGGATAGGAGCTACGAGCAGTACTTC | CASSYGRDRSYEQYF
TRBJ2-5 | TRBV4-3 | TRBD2 | TGCGCCAGCAGCCTGGGACTAGGAGAAGAGACCCAGTACTTC | CASSLGLGEETQYF
TRBJ2-7 | TRBV25-1 | NA | TGTGCCAGCAGTGAATCGCTCGGGGCCTACGAGCAGTACTTC | CASSESLGAYEQYF
TRBJ2-3 | TRBV11-3 | TRBD1 | TGTGCCAGCAGCTTCCCCAGGACAGGGGGCACAGATACGCAGTATTTT | CASSFPRTGGTDTQYF
TRBJ1-2 | TRBV25-1 | NA | TGTGCCAGCAGTCAATCGTTTTATGGCTACACCTTC | CASSQSFYGYTF
TRBJ2-7 | TRBV9 | NA | TGTGCCAGCAGCGTAGCTGAGGACGAGCAGTACTTC | CASSVAEDEQYF
TRBJ2-5 | TRBV7-9 | TRBD1 | TGTGCCAGCAGCGTACAGGGGGCGAGGGAGACCCAGTACTTC | CASSVQGARETQYF
TRBJ1-6 | TRBV5-8 | NA | TGTGCCAGCAGCTTTGAGGGTTCCTCACCCCTCCACTTT | CASSFEGSSPLHF
TRBJ1-3 | TRBV30 | NA | TGTGCCTGGAGCTTGAGCTCTGGAAACACCATATATTTT | CAWSLSSGNTIYF
TRBJ2-1 | TRBV11-2 | NA | TGTGCCAGCAGCTTTAGCGAAGGGCCCTACAATGAGCAGTTCTTC | CASSFSEGPYNEQFF
TRBJ2-7 | TRBV28 | NA | TGTGCCTCGCCGAGATCCCGAACCTACGAGCAGTACTTC | CASPRSRTYEQYF
TRBJ2-6 | TRBV28 | TRBD1 | TGTGCCAGCAGCTCCTGGGGACAGGGAAAATTCTCTGTCTCTGGGGCCAACGTCCTGACTTTC | CASSSWGQGKFSVSGANVLTF
TRBJ1-1 | TRBV27 | NA | TGTGCCAGCAGTTCCAGGGGTAAGGCTGAAGCTTTCTTT | CASSSRGKAEAFF
TRBJ1-4 | TRBV5-8 | TRBD1 | TGTGCCAGCAGCGGCTATGACAGGGGGCAAGAAAAACTGTTTTTT | CASSGYDRGQEKLFF
TRBJ1-2 | TRBV4-3 | NA | TGCGCCAGCAGCCCACAGCAGGGATCTAACTATGGCTACACCTTC | CASSPQQGSNYGYTF
TRBJ1-3 | TRBV28 | NA | TGTGCCAGCGGTACTCGAAACACCATATATTTT | CASGTRNTIYF
TRBJ1-6 | TRBV27 | NA | TGTGCCAGCAGTTTACTTCCCGTCTATAATTCACCCCTCCACTTT | CASSLLPVYNSPLHF
TRBJ2-1 | TRBV19 | TRBD2 | TGTGCCAGTAAAAAAAGCGGGGGGTCAAACAATGAGCAGTTCTTC | CASKKSGGSNNEQFF
TRBJ1-2 | TRBV30 | TRBD1 | TGTGCCTGGAGTGTACAGGGGAGCTACACCTTC | CAWSVQGSYTF
TRBJ2-6 | TRBV10-3 | TRBD1 | TGTGCCATCAACCCGGGACAGGGCACTGGGGCCAACGTCCTGACTTTC | CAINPGQGTGANVLTF
TRBJ1-1 | TRBV27 | NA | TGTGCCAGCAGTTTGCTGGATAGGGCAGGGGCCAACACTGAAGCTTTCTTT | CASSLLDRAGANTEAFF
TRBJ1-1 | TRBV27 | NA | TGTGCCAGCAGACTTCAGGCAGTCACTGAAGCTTTCTTT | CASRLQAVTEAFF
TRBJ1-1 | TRBV7-9 | TRBD1 | TGTGCCAGCAGCTTTTTCGGGACAGGGGCAAACACTGAAGCTTTCTTT | CASSFFGTGANTEAFF
TRBJ2-7 | TRBV7-9 | NA | TGTGCCAGCAGCTTACCGAGGGGGTTGATTACCTACGAGCAGTACTTC | CASSLPRGLITYEQYF
TRBJ2-2 | TRBV7-9 | TRBD1 | TGTGCCAGCAGCCTATGGACAGGGGGCACCGGGGAGCTGTTTTTT | CASSLWTGGTGELFF